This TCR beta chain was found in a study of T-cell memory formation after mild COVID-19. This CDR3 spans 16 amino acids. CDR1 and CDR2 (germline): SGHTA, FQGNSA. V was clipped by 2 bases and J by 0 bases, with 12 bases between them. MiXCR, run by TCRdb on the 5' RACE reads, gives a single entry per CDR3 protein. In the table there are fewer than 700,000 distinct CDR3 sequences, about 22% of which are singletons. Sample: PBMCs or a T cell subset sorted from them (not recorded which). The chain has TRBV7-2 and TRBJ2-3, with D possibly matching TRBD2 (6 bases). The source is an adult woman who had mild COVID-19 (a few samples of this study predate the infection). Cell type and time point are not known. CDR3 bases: TGTGCCAGCAGCTTACAATCAGGGACTAGCACAGATACGCAGTATTTT. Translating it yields CASSLQSGTSTDTQYF.